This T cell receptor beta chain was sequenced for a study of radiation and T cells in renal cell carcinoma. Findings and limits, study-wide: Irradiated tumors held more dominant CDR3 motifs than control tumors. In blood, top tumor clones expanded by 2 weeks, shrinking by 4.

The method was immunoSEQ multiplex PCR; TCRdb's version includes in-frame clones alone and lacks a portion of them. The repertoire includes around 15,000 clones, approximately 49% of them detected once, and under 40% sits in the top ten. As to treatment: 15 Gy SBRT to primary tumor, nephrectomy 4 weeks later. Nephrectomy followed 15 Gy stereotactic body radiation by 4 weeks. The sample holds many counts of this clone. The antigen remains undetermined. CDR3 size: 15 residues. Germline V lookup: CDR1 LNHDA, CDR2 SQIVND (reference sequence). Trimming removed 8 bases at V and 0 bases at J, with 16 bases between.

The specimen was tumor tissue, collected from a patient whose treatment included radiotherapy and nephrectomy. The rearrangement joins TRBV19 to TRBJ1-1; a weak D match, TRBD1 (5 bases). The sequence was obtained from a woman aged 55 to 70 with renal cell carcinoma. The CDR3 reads CASFRWGVMNTEAFF. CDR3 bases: TGTGCCAGTTTCCGTTGGGGGGTCATGAACACTGAAGCTTTCTTT.